The present T cell receptor (beta chain) was sequenced within a study of blood T cell repertoires in COVID-19 (TCRdb year 2020). With regard to the full study: The collaborator samples originated in the United States, Italy and Spain and spanned the acute and convalescent phases of COVID-19. The material from the prospective study consisted of cDNA or gDNA derived from T cells, B-cell-depleted T cells, or PBMCs. Deeply sampled blood TCRbeta repertoires from subjects exposed to, actively infected with, or recovered from COVID-19 were included in the dataset. The repertoires were made available in a free public database intended to serve as a resource for research on the immune response to SARS-CoV-2. Samples came from the ongoing ImmuneRACE study (first 160 participants) plus 1,254 subjects from 6 global collaborators. The sample metadata nearly always contained a de-identified subject ID, COVID-19 status, age in years and sex. Where available, HLA class I and class II types were taken from metadata supplied by the sample provider and were not determined by assay-based typing. What the authors observed across the whole study: The quantity of clinical and demographic metadata differed by source and by participant and was supplied without curation.

TCRbeta CDR3 regions were amplified from genomic DNA by means of the immunoSEQ Assay, a bias-controlled multiplex PCR. Per the source publication's procedure: The number of nucleated cells in each sample was estimated from the amplification of reference gene primers within the assay. Sequence reads were collapsed and filtered to measure the absolute abundance of every unique TCRbeta CDR3 rearrangement. For each sample, productive Simpson clonality was calculated as the square root of Simpson's diversity index over productive rearrangements. The table comes from immuneACCESS by way of TCRdb, which keeps in-frame sequences with V and J called. Part of the clones is missing from these tables; in studies checked, under half for an unresolved V gene and the rest for unknown reasons. V and J calls and clone size are as listed in that table; D and trimming were resolved from the DNA. The sample table records about 170,000 clones; just under 85% of these occur just once. The ten largest clones add up to approximately 7.7% of the sample.

As to this clone: This receptor's antigen is unknown. Base-call qualities are not available, and no considerably larger clone is one nucleotide away.

Including the terminal cysteine and phenylalanine, the CDR3 comprises 16 residues. Only CDR3 DNA remains: 48 bases, in frame from the first base. The germline V gene encodes CDR1 LNHDA and CDR2 SQIVND (reference sequence). V ends up 8 bases short and J 5 bases short, with an unmatched junction base count of 17. Samples from volunteer blood donors who had recovered from COVID-19 were contributed by a second Seattle source. Each collaborating institution followed its own protocols to collect whole blood in K2EDTA tubes. Collaborator samples were shipped for TCRbeta analysis as frozen whole blood, isolated PBMCs, or DNA extracted from either sample type.

Specimen: peripheral blood. The sequence is built from TRBV19 and TRBJ2-5; 7 bases in the junction line up with TRBD1. This TCR was recovered from a man in his forties who had recovered from COVID-19. Read as DNA, the sequence is TGTGCCAGTCTCCCCTCCGGGACAGCCCTCGGGGAGACCCAGTACTTC. Translated, it reads CASLPSGTALGETQYF.